The clone carrying this T cell receptor beta chain was seen a single time. The CDR3 has 15 amino acids. CDR1 SGHTA and CDR2 FQGNSA come from the germline V gene. V was cut by 5 bases and J by 0 bases, with 11 bases left in between. The data are from a study of blood T cell repertoires in COVID-19. Study in general: Some COVID-19 samples were acute and others convalescent; all came from the United States, Italy and Spain. The cDNA or gDNA used as material had been derived from T cells, B-cell-depleted T cells, or PBMCs.

How the authors handled the data: Counts of nucleated cells, estimated from reference gene primer amplification, were obtained. Clones were sequenced by immunoSEQ multiplex PCR, and TCRdb holds only the in-frame ones, with some missing. The V and J calls and clone size are taken from that table; D and trimming were inferred from the DNA. Among 130,000 to 150,000 clones listed, roughly 77% were seen once. This sequence was found in a man in his 60s with acute or convalescent COVID-19. The chain joins TRBV7-2 to TRBJ1-3, with D tentatively TRBD1 (6 bases). The sequenced material came from peripheral blood. The CDR3 protein is CASSTRTDSGNTIYF. CDR3 sequence (DNA): TGTGCCAGCAGCACCCGGACAGACTCTGGAAACACCATATATTTT.